One and the same sample provided the 2 T cell receptor beta chains below, sequenced in a study of blood T cells in healthy people across ages. Using a J-beta primer mix together with a sample-barcoded 5' primer, a second PCR was run for roughly 7 to 11 cycles. TCRdb re-derived calls from the 5' RACE reads in MiXCR, one entry per CDR3 protein. The repertoire holds some 670,000 distinct CDR3 sequences, 52% seen once, with around an eighth in the top ten. The sequencing input was blood. The receptor source for this set is a woman at least 80 years old in good health.

This clonotype appeared many times. The rearrangement links TRBV28 to TRBJ2-4; D could derive from TRBD1 or TRBD2 (6 bases each). Germline CDR1 reads MDHEN; CDR2 reads SYDVKM. This CDR3 is built from 12 residues. The V end lost 7 bases, the J end lost 12 bases, and 16 bases lay between the germline ends. The CDR3 region has the DNA TGTGCCAGCACCTTCCCGGGGGCAAATCAGTACTTC. It codes for CASTFPGANQYF.

In the case of this clonotype: This may come from a read error, since a much larger clone is one base off. The rearrangement uses TRBV18 and TRBJ2-3; 9 bases align to TRBD1. Germline CDR1 is KGHSH and CDR2 is LQKENI. This CDR3 is 17 amino acids long. Trimming cost V 6 bases and J 4 bases; bases outside gene matches: 14. The CDR3 DNA sequence: TGTGCCAGCTCCCCTACGGTCGGGACAGGGCGGGCAGATACGCAGTATTTT. Translated: CASSPTVGTGRADTQYF.